These 5 T cell receptor beta chains share one sample of origin, sequenced in a study of T-cell reconstitution after alpha-beta-depleted transplantation in children. TCRbeta library preparation incorporated unique molecular identifiers. TCRdb called the PCR reads again in MiXCR, with one record for every CDR3 protein. Among hundreds of thousands of distinct CDR3 sequences listed, 10% to 13% were seen once. The sample in question was PBMCs, obtained before TCRalphabeta/CD19-depleted stem cell transplant. The receptors were sampled from a child under 10 years old with inherited bone marrow failure, due to receive a stem cell transplant.

For this clonotype: This may be a read error: a much more frequent sequence differs by one nucleotide. The gene calls are TRBV12-3 or TRBV12-4 and TRBJ2-1; 13 bases align to TRBD2. This CDR3 region has 18 residues. After removal of 5 bases from V and 0 bases from J, the junction contained 7 bases not matched to a gene. The CDR3 nucleotides are TGTGCCAGCAGTGCCGGGACTAGCGGGACTTACTCCTACAATGAGCAGTTCTTC. Translating gives CASSAGTSGTYSYNEQFF.

CDR3 protein: CASSLSGTPGNEQFF. CDR3 sequence (DNA): TGTGCCAGCAGCTTAAGCGGGACGCCGGGCAATGAGCAGTTCTTC. The gene calls are TRBV7-8 and TRBJ2-1; TRBD2 aligns across 7 bases. V lost 2 bases to trimming and J lost 6 bases; unmatched junction nucleotides: 7. This CDR3 is built from 15 residues. Looked up from germline, CDR1 is SGHVS and CDR2 is FQNEAQ.

This clonotype was seen at least ten times. V usage is TRBV5-1 and J usage is TRBJ2-3, with D possibly matching TRBD1 (5 bases). Germline CDR1 SGHRS, CDR2 YFSETQ. With 7 bases removed from V and 1 base from J, the gap between germline ends came to 10 bases. The CDR3 runs 13 residues. The CDR3 loop reads CASGSRGTDTQYF. The CDR3 coding sequence is TGCGCCAGCGGTAGCAGGGGCACAGATACGCAGTATTTT. Complete variable domain (other parts from reference TRBV5-1 and TRBJ2-3): KAGVTQTPRYLIKTRGQQVTLSCSPISGHRSVSWYQQTPGQGLQFLFEYFSETQRNKGNFPGRFSGRQFSNSRSEMNVSTLELGDSALYLCASGSRGTDTQYFGPGTRLTVL.

The genes are TRBV27 and TRBJ2-7; TRBD2 matches at 10 bases. This CDR3 has 15 residues. CDR1 is MNHEY and CDR2 is SMNVEV in the germline V gene (reference sequence). V lost 5 bases and J lost 3; bases outside the gene matches: 7. This chain's CDR3 is CASSLGTSAIYEQYF. CDR3 nucleotides: TGTGCCAGCAGTCTCGGGACTAGCGCGATCTACGAGCAGTACTTC.

This clonotype has at least ten counts. J is TRBJ1-5 and V is TRBV19; 9 bases align to TRBD1. CDR3 length: 14 amino acids. With V trimmed by 2 bases and J by 6 bases, 2 bases remained unmatched. Germline CDR1 and CDR2: LNHDA and SQIVND (reference sequence). CDR3 in DNA: TGTGCCAGTAGTATAAGGACAGGGGCTCAGCCCCAGCATTTT. This sequence encodes CASSIRTGAQPQHF.